The clone carrying this TCR beta chain was counted a few times. As yet, its antigen is unknown. V trimming: 1 base; J trimming: 2 bases; junction bases outside the gene matches: 6. The V gene's germline CDR1 is SGHRS and CDR2 YFSETQ. The CDR3 loop spans 16 amino acids. The sample is drawn from a study of post-analysis software for immune sequencing data. Unique molecular identifiers were present in the TCR beta cDNA libraries. MiXCR, run by TCRdb on the PCR reads, gives a single entry per CDR3 protein. The data hold 750,000 to 950,000 distinct CDR3 sequences, with 53% observed a single time. Study results and limitations: Patients showed TRBV5-6, TRBV5-1 and TRBV20-1 among four to six TRBV segments more frequent than in controls. Pronounced co-clustering by F measure was evident among identically batched samples.

Specimen: blood. The TCR sequence derives from a girl between 10 and 17 years old with multiple sclerosis. The chain links TRBV5-1 to TRBJ2-3; TRBD2 matches at 8 bases. CDR3 sequence: CASSLLPGGLTDTQYF. In DNA form, the CDR3 reads TGCGCCAGCAGCTTGTTGCCGGGAGGGCTCACAGATACGCAGTATTTT. Based on the CDR3 plus reference TRBV5-1 and TRBJ2-3, the full variable domain is KAGVTQTPRYLIKTRGQQVTLSCSPISGHRSVSWYQQTPGQGLQFLFEYFSETQRNKGNFPGRFSGRQFSNSRSEMNVSTLELGDSALYLCASSLLPGGLTDTQYFGPGTRLTVL.